A single sample gave rise to the 26 T cell receptor beta chains below, sequenced in a study of preoperative IRX-2 immunotherapy in early breast cancer. Treatment specified: preoperative locoregional IRX-2 cytokine immunotherapy. The protocol was immunoSEQ multiplex PCR, while the TCRdb copy is restricted to in-frame clones and leaves out a portion. The sample has some 59,000 clones; less than 95% are singletons. The sample was collected from a patient treated with IRX-2 immunotherapy. The receptor set was obtained from a human donor with breast cancer.

The CDR3 DNA reads as TGTGCCAGTAGTCTAGCGGGGATAGCCAAAAACATTCAGTACTTC. Amino acids: CASSLAGIAKNIQYF. The rearrangement uses TRBV19 and TRBJ2-4, with 9 bases identical to TRBD2. The CDR3 has 15 residues. Germline assignment: CDR1 LNHDA and CDR2 SQIVND (reference sequence). J gave up 0 bases and V 5 bases, and 2 bases lay outside the gene matches.

This chain joins TRBV7-2 and TRBJ1-5; no clear D. Trimming removed 2 bases from V and 2 bases from J, with 13 bases in between. The CDR3 has 16 residues. Germline assignment: CDR1 SGHTA and CDR2 FQGNSA. The CDR3 DNA reads TGTGCCAGCAGCTTATTCGGGCAGACACGCAATCAGCCCCAGCATTTT. This translates into CASSLFGQTRNQPQHF.

This clone showed up just once. The chain is built from TRBV7-2 and TRBJ2-5; D ambiguous. With 5 bases removed from V and 5 bases from J, the gap between germline ends came to 12 bases. This CDR3 has 13 amino acids. Per the germline V gene, CDR1 is SGHTA and CDR2 is FQGNSA. In DNA, the CDR3 is TGTGCCAGCAGCCTGGACCTCGGGGAGACCCAGTACTTC. Translated: CASSLDLGETQYF.

DNA of the CDR3: TGTGCCAGCAGCTTCGGCGGGGGAAATTACAATGAGCAGTTCTTC. Residues: CASSFGGGNYNEQFF. This rearrangement joins TRBV11-3 to TRBJ2-1, with TRBD2 identical over 7 bases. The V and J ends lost 3 bases and 4 bases, in that order; junction bases with no gene match: 6. This CDR3 spans 15 amino acids. From germline, CDR1 is SGHNT and CDR2 YENEEA.

The chain recombines TRBV7-6 with TRBJ1-5; no definite D call. The V and J ends lost 5 bases and 5 bases respectively, with 13 bases between them. Germline CDR1 SGHVS, CDR2 FNYEAQ. The length of the CDR3 is 14 residues. The CDR3 bases are TGTGCCAGCAGCCCTAGGCCCGGGGATCAGCCCCAGCATTTT. Amino acids: CASSPRPGDQPQHF.

As DNA, the CDR3 is TGTGCCAGCAGCGATACAGATACGCAGTATTTT. It specifies CASSDTDTQYF. This chain joins TRBV9 and TRBJ2-3; unclear D gene. Germline V CDR1 and CDR2: SGDLS, YYNGEE. The V and J ends lost 3 bases and 3 bases respectively, with 2 bases between them. This CDR3 comprises 11 residues.

The rearrangement joins TRBV18 to TRBJ2-3; D gene ambiguous. This CDR3 is 13 amino acids long. Trimming took 2 bases from V and 2 from J, leaving 5 bases between them. Germline CDR1 is KGHSH and CDR2 is LQKENI. CDR3 sequence (DNA): TGTGCCAGCTCACCAGCGTTCACAGATACGCAGTATTTT. This codes for CASSPAFTDTQYF.

The chain links TRBV18 to TRBJ1-1; D is ambiguous. CDR3 length: 13 amino acids. The germline V gene has CDR1 KGHSH and CDR2 LQKENI. Trimming removed 1 base at V and 8 bases at J, with 11 bases between. DNA of the CDR3: TGTGCCAGCTCACCACGACTCCTAGAAGAAGCTTTCTTT. Translating gives CASSPRLLEEAFF.

This chain joins TRBV5-1 and TRBJ1-4; 7 nucleotides match TRBD1. The germline V gene has CDR1 SGHRS and CDR2 YFSETQ. V trimming: 4 bases; J trimming: 2 bases; junction bases outside the gene matches: 5. The length of the CDR3 is 15 residues. For the CDR3, the DNA is TGCGCCAGCAGCACGCAACAGGGGACTAATGAAAAACTGTTTTTT. It yields the protein CASSTQQGTNEKLFF.

The V gene is TRBV5-6, the J gene TRBJ2-5; D is possibly TRBD1 (6 bases). The J call may be incorrect, as the DNA end agrees better with TRBJ2-7. Germline V gives CDR1 SGHDT, CDR2 YYEEEE. CDR3 length: 13 amino acids. DNA for the CDR3: TGTGCCAGCAGCTTGGGGGGGCTGGGCGAGCAGTACTTC. It yields the protein CASSLGGLGEQYF.

The V gene is TRBV5-5, the J gene TRBJ1-2, with TRBD1 as a possible D gene (5 bases). This CDR3 contains 14 residues. The V end lost 3 bases, the J end lost 3 bases, and 12 bases lay between the germline ends. Germline-derived CDR1 and CDR2 are SGHKS and YYEKEE (reference sequence). In DNA form, the CDR3 reads TGTGCCAGCAGCTCCGGGGCTCTCTACTATGGCTACACCTTC. This sequence encodes CASSSGALYYGYTF.

J is TRBJ1-2 and V is TRBV7-9, with no clear D. Germline CDR1 reads SEHNR; CDR2 reads FQNEAQ (reference sequence). This CDR3 region has 13 residues. Deletions cut 6 bases from V and 4 bases from J, with 12 bases between. CDR3 nucleotides: TGTGCCAGCAGGTCTGTTAGTAGCTATGGCTACACCTTC. Translation: CASRSVSSYGYTF.

This chain uses TRBV6-5 with TRBJ1-2, with D unclear. Germline V gene sequence: CDR1 MNHEY, CDR2 SVGAGI. Trimming left V 5 bases short and J 4 bases short, with 11 bases between. The CDR3 runs 13 residues. The DNA for the CDR3 is TGTGCCAGCAGTCGGTCAGAGACCTATGGCTACACCTTC. Translation gives CASSRSETYGYTF.

The rearrangement links TRBV12-5 to TRBJ2-1; TRBD1 matches 7 bases. The CDR3 is made up of 12 amino acids. V was pared by 6 bases and J by 8 bases, with 4 bases of the junction left unmatched. Germline values: CDR1 LGHNT, CDR2 FRNRAP. CDR3 sequence reads: CASGPGGYEQFF. For the CDR3, the DNA is TGTGCTAGTGGACCAGGGGGATATGAGCAGTTCTTC.

The chain employs TRBV27 and TRBJ2-7, with TRBD1 identical over 9 bases. Germline CDR1 reads MNHEY; CDR2 reads SMNVEV (reference sequence). J lost 1 base, V lost 7 bases, and 11 bases had no gene match. This CDR3 is built from 16 residues. The DNA for the CDR3 is TGTGCCAGCAACGGACAGGGGCCCGATGTATCCTACGAGCAGTACTTC. Translation: CASNGQGPDVSYEQYF.

The chain employs TRBV28 and TRBJ2-3, with TRBD2 matching 11 bases. Germline CDR1 reads MDHEN; CDR2 reads SYDVKM. This CDR3 contains 16 residues. Trimming took 6 bases from V and 0 from J; bases not matched to a gene: 5. CDR3 coding DNA: TGTGCCAGCAGAGGGACTAGCGGCTCTAGCACAGATACGCAGTATTTT. The encoded protein is CASRGTSGSSTDTQYF.

The table lists this clone with a count of one. V usage is TRBV7-2 and J usage is TRBJ2-3, with D unresolved. The CDR3 runs to 11 residues. Trimming took off 2 bases at V and 8 bases at J, with 5 bases between the two ends. Germline V gene sequence: CDR1 SGHTA, CDR2 FQGNSA. The CDR3 is CASSLSATQYF. CDR3 nucleotide sequence: TGTGCCAGCAGCTTAAGCGCTACGCAGTATTTT.

The chain is built from TRBV21-1 and TRBJ2-7. TRBV21-1 is designated a pseudogene. The CDR3 length is 18 residues. The CDR3: CASSKELGSRVGAYEQYF. CDR3 bases: TGTGCCAGCAGCAAAGAGCTTGGATCAAGGGTAGGTGCCTACGAGCAGTACTTC.

This clone has just one count. The chain employs TRBV20-1 and TRBJ1-2; D not resolved. This CDR3 has 11 residues. V lost 2 bases to trimming and J lost 7 bases, with 8 bases between them. Looked up from germline, CDR1 is DFQATT and CDR2 is SNEGSKA (reference sequence). CDR3 nucleotide sequence: TGCAGTGCTAGATACTTATCTGGCTACACCTTC. Its protein is CSARYLSGYTF.

The chain recombines TRBV2 with TRBJ2-5; 7 bases are shared with TRBD2. V dropped 8 bases and J dropped 5; count of bases not matched to a gene: 8. The V gene's germline CDR1 is SNHLY and CDR2 FYNNEI. This CDR3 region has 13 residues. The CDR3 loop is CASGGVRLETQYF. Here the CDR3 DNA reads TGTGCCAGCGGGGGGGTGAGGTTGGAGACCCAGTACTTC. The variable domain in full, completed from reference TRBV2 and TRBJ2-5, reads EPEVTQTPSHQVTQMGQEVILRCVPISNHLYFYWYRQILGQKVEFLVSFYNNEISEKSEIFDDQFSVERPDGSNFTLKIRSTKLEDSAMYFCASGGVRLETQYFGPGTRLLVL.

The chain has TRBV14 and TRBJ1-3; D remains unclear. Between the trimmed V and J ends, which lost 3 bases and 4 bases, there was a span of 7 bases. This CDR3 region has 13 residues. Germline loops: CDR1 SGHDN, CDR2 FVKESK. The CDR3 is CASSQVPGNTIYF. Written as DNA, the CDR3 is TGTGCCAGCAGCCAGGTCCCCGGAAACACCATATATTTT.

The chain employs TRBV2 and TRBJ2-5; tentatively, D is TRBD2 (6 bases). This CDR3 is built from 15 residues. CDR1 and CDR2 from the germline V gene are SNHLY and FYNNEI. Trimming removed 0 bases from V and 5 bases from J, with 13 bases in between. CDR3 sequence: CASSEAGGKGETQYF. The CDR3 region has the DNA TGTGCCAGCAGTGAAGCGGGGGGAAAAGGGGAGACCCAGTACTTC.

This sequence joins TRBV21-1 and TRBJ2-7; TRBD1, the D gene given by the table, was not confirmed from the DNA. TRBV21-1 is noted as a pseudogene. This CDR3 region has 15 residues. The CDR3, as DNA: TGTGCCAGCAGTCTGGCCGGGACACACCCCTACGAGCAGTACTTC. It specifies CASSLAGTHPYEQYF.

This clone was seen once. The chain links TRBV11-2 to TRBJ2-2; tentative D call: TRBD1 (5 bases). This CDR3 spans 13 amino acids. V was pared by 5 bases and J by 6 bases, with 10 bases between. Germline-derived CDR1 and CDR2 are SGHAT and FQNNGV. The CDR3 nucleotides read TGTGCCAGCAGCCTTAGGGGTCCCGGGGAGCTGTTTTTT. Amino acid sequence: CASSLRGPGELFF. The full variable domain, its missing parts supplied by reference TRBV11-2 and TRBJ2-2, is EAGVAQSPRYKIIEKRQSVAFWCNPISGHATLYWYQQILGQGPKLLIQFQNNGVVDDSQLPKDRFSAERLKGVDSTLKIQPAKLEDSAVYLCASSLRGPGELFFGEGSRLTVL.

The chain is built from TRBV6-6 and TRBJ1-1; possibly TRBD1 for D (5 bases). The V end lost 6 bases, the J end lost 5 bases, and 19 bases lay between the germline ends. The CDR3 runs 15 residues. Germline values: CDR1 MNHNY, CDR2 SVGAGI (reference sequence). The CDR3 sequence is CASRDSRGPWTEAFF. The CDR3 DNA follows: TGTGCCAGCAGGGACTCGAGGGGACCTTGGACTGAAGCTTTCTTT.

This clone was recorded only once. This chain uses TRBV27 with TRBJ2-7, with 11 bases aligning to TRBD1. This CDR3 contains 14 residues. Germline V gene sequence: CDR1 MNHEY, CDR2 SMNVEV (reference sequence). The junction had 4 bases not matched to a gene; V was cut back by 6 bases and J by 3 bases. The CDR3 nucleotides read TGTGCCAGCAGCGGGGGACAGGGGGGCTACGAGCAGTACTTC. Translation gives CASSGGQGGYEQYF.